Below are 26 T cell receptor beta chains sequenced from a single sample in a study of T-cell memory formation after mild COVID-19. TCRdb reanalysed the 5' RACE reads using MiXCR and keeps one entry per CDR3 protein. This repertoire shows more than 450,000 distinct CDR3 sequences, under 20% found once; its top ten account for approximately 12%. Sequencing used PBMCs or a T cell subset sorted from them (not recorded which). Receptor source: an adult woman who had mild COVID-19 (a few samples of this study predate the infection). Cell type and time point are not known.

This clonotype occurred a few times. The V call is TRBV6-1, the J call TRBJ1-1, with a possible D match to TRBD1 (6 bases). Germline V gene sequence: CDR1 MNHNS, CDR2 SASEGT. V lost 5 bases and J lost 5, with 18 bases in between. This CDR3 has 15 residues. The CDR3 region is CASSKGGHLRTEAFF. The CDR3 DNA reads as TGTGCCAGCAGTAAGGGGGGACACCTTCGGACTGAAGCTTTCTTT.

This rearrangement joins TRBV5-5 to TRBJ2-1; possible D gene TRBD2, 6 bases. The germline V and J ends were trimmed by 4 bases and 0 bases, with 29 bases remaining between them. Looked up from germline, CDR1 is SGHKS and CDR2 is YYEKEE (reference sequence). This CDR3 is 21 amino acids long. The chain's CDR3 is CASSHRRVIGATVSSYNEQFF. CDR3 coding DNA: TGTGCCAGCAGCCACCGGAGGGTGATAGGGGCCACCGTAAGCTCCTACAATGAGCAGTTCTTC.

The chain recombines TRBV7-3 with TRBJ2-6; a weak D match, TRBD1 (5 bases). This CDR3 is built from 15 residues. The germline V and J ends were trimmed by 8 bases and 0 bases, with 11 bases remaining between them. Germline CDR1 is SGHTA and CDR2 is FQGTGA. Written as DNA, the CDR3 is TGTGCCAGCTCTCAGGGTCTCTCTGGGGCCAACGTCCTGACTTTC. Translated, it gives CASSQGLSGANVLTF.

This chain connects TRBV6-2 or TRBV6-3 to TRBJ1-1, with D tentatively TRBD1 (5 bases). The CDR3 runs 15 residues. Per germline, CDR1 MNHEY and CDR2 SVGEGT. V lost 7 bases, J lost 0 bases, and 15 bases lay in between. In DNA, the CDR3 is TGTGCCAGCATCAACCCCGGGGGGATGAACACTGAAGCTTTCTTT. Protein: CASINPGGMNTEAFF.

The chain is built from TRBV20-1 and TRBJ1-1; D gene uncertain. The CDR3 is 15 amino acids. Germline lookup yields CDR1 DFQATT and CDR2 SNEGSKA (reference sequence). V shed 0 bases and J shed 4 bases, with 15 bases lying between them. CDR3 sequence reads: CSARDHGGVITEAFF. The CDR3 nucleotides are TGCAGTGCTAGAGACCACGGCGGGGTGATCACTGAAGCTTTCTTT.

The sample holds a few counts of this clonotype. This chain joins TRBV20-1 and TRBJ2-1; tentative D call: TRBD2 (6 bases). In germline, CDR1 is DFQATT, CDR2 SNEGSKA (reference sequence). Between the trimmed V and J ends, which lost 0 bases and 7 bases, there was a span of 16 bases. The CDR3 covers 15 residues. CDR3 coding DNA: TGCAGTGCTAGAGATTTCGAGTATGGGGGGAATGAGCAGTTCTTC. Amino acids: CSARDFEYGGNEQFF.

This clonotype was seen more than once but under ten times. The chain has TRBV7-2 and TRBJ2-2; D uncertain. The CDR3 consists of 12 residues. V was cut by 9 bases and J by 5 bases, with 10 bases left in between. Germline CDR1 SGHTA, CDR2 FQGNSA. The CDR3 DNA reads as TGTGCCAGAAACTATGGGACCGGGGAGCTGTTTTTT. Its translation is CARNYGTGELFF.

This clonotype was seen ten or more times. The chain is built from TRBV7-9 and TRBJ2-7; the D is unclear. The V gene's germline CDR1 is SEHNR and CDR2 FQNEAQ (reference sequence). The V end was cut by 4 bases, the J end by 1 base, with 8 bases between. The CDR3 totals 13 residues. CDR3 DNA: TGTGCCAGCAGCTATCTGTTTTCCTACGAGCAGTACTTC. This codes for CASSYLFSYEQYF.

This clonotype appeared a few times. The chain is built from TRBV20-1 and TRBJ2-7, with unresolved D. The CDR3 is 12 amino acids. Per germline, CDR1 DFQATT and CDR2 SNEGSKA (reference sequence). Trimming cost V 1 base and J 2 bases, with 6 bases left between them. CDR3 nucleotides: TGCAGTGCTAGAGGGGATACCTACGAGCAGTACTTC. Amino acids: CSARGDTYEQYF.

This clonotype was seen ten or more times. J is TRBJ1-2 and V is TRBV7-9; D is uncertain. The CDR3 has 14 amino acids. Germline CDR1 is SEHNR and CDR2 is FQNEAQ (reference sequence). With 0 bases removed from V and 1 base from J, the gap between germline ends came to 6 bases. The CDR3, as DNA: TGTGCCAGCAGCTTAGCTGGTCTTAACTATGGCTACACCTTC. Translation gives CASSLAGLNYGYTF.

Written as DNA, the CDR3 is TGTGCCAGCAGCACTGGGACAGTTAGCACAGATACGCAGTATTTT. This codes for CASSTGTVSTDTQYF. This sequence joins TRBV7-9 and TRBJ2-3, with TRBD1 matching over 7 bases. The CDR3 extends over 15 amino acids. Germline CDR1 and CDR2: SEHNR and FQNEAQ (reference sequence). V was clipped by 5 bases and J by 0 bases; unmatched bases: 5.

This clonotype showed up just a few times. V gene TRBV7-2 combines with J gene TRBJ2-3; the match to TRBD2 covers 9 bases. Germline lookup yields CDR1 SGHTA and CDR2 FQGNSA. Trimming took 4 bases from V and 10 from J; bases not matched to a gene: 3. The CDR3 totals 12 residues. CDR3 DNA: TGTGCCAGCAGCTCTAGACTAGCGGCGCAGTATTTT. Translation gives CASSSRLAAQYF.

This clonotype has just a few counts. The CDR3 is CASCADERGEQYF. CDR3 bases: TGTGCCAGCTGCGCCGATGAAAGGGGCGAGCAGTACTTC. This chain connects TRBV6-1 to TRBJ2-7; TRBD1 might be the D (5 bases). There are 13 residues in the CDR3. V was trimmed by 8 bases and J by 6 bases, leaving 17 bases between them. In germline, CDR1 is MNHNS, CDR2 SASEGT.

The J gene is TRBJ2-5, the V gene TRBV20-1; unclear D gene. The CDR3 contains 13 residues. Trimming took 1 base from V and 5 from J, leaving 11 bases between them. Germline assignment: CDR1 DFQATT and CDR2 SNEGSKA (reference sequence). CDR3 sequence reads: CSARGDDVETQYF. In nucleotides, the CDR3 is TGCAGTGCTAGAGGGGATGATGTGGAGACCCAGTACTTC.

This chain links TRBV12-3 or TRBV12-4 with TRBJ1-2; a weak D match, TRBD1 (5 bases). V gave up 7 bases and J gave up 6 bases, with 15 bases separating them. The CDR3 contains 13 residues. CDR3 DNA: TGTGCCAGCACCTGGGGCAGGGTAAATGGCTACACCTTC. Translation gives CASTWGRVNGYTF.

This clonotype was seen a handful of times. V is TRBV20-1 and J is TRBJ2-1, with 8 bases aligning to TRBD2. The germline V gene has CDR1 DFQATT and CDR2 SNEGSKA (reference sequence). V shed 0 bases, J shed 3 bases, and the junction held 10 bases outside the gene matches. The CDR3 has 17 amino acids. For the CDR3, the DNA is TGCAGTGCTAGAGATCAGCTAGCGGGTTCTGTCTACAATGAGCAGTTCTTC. As protein: CSARDQLAGSVYNEQFF.

V gene TRBV2 combines with J gene TRBJ1-5, with D possibly matching TRBD1 (6 bases). This CDR3 has 12 residues. The V gene's germline CDR1 is SNHLY and CDR2 FYNNEI. Trimming removed 10 bases from V and 4 bases from J, with 11 bases in between. CDR3 sequence (DNA): TGTGCCACCGGACAGCAAAATCAGCCCCAGCATTTT. Translation: CATGQQNQPQHF.

The table lists this clonotype with a few counts. The J gene is TRBJ2-7, the V gene TRBV20-1; D not certain. This CDR3 is built from 13 residues. Germline loops: CDR1 DFQATT, CDR2 SNEGSKA (reference sequence). V lost 2 bases and J lost 5, with 13 bases in between. Here the CDR3 reads CSARTTPKDEQYF. The CDR3 nucleotides are TGCAGTGCTAGAACGACACCAAAGGACGAGCAGTACTTC.

The J gene is TRBJ1-1, the V gene TRBV20-1, with a weak D call TRBD1 (6 bases). The ends were cut back, 6 bases at V and 5 bases at J, with 16 bases in the middle. The germline gives CDR1 DFQATT, CDR2 SNEGSKA (reference sequence). This CDR3 spans 13 amino acids. The CDR3 is CSAPGASETEAFF. The CDR3 region has the DNA TGCAGTGCCCCAGGGGCCTCGGAAACTGAAGCTTTCTTT.

The table lists this clonotype with a few counts. This rearrangement joins TRBV6-5 to TRBJ2-3, with 16 positions matching TRBD2. CDR1 and CDR2 from the germline V gene are MNHEY and SVGAGI. The CDR3 has 19 residues. V was clipped by 3 bases and J by 3 bases; unmatched bases: 9. Written as DNA, the CDR3 is TGTGCCAGCAGTTATGGTGGGACTAGCGGGAGGGCCGTGACAGATACGCAGTATTTT. This encodes CASSYGGTSGRAVTDTQYF.

The chain uses TRBV5-1 and TRBJ2-1; 7 nucleotides line up with TRBD1. Germline lookup yields CDR1 SGHRS and CDR2 YFSETQ. The CDR3 spans 14 residues. The V and J ends lost 3 bases and 6 bases, in that order; junction bases with no gene match: 6. CDR3 sequence (DNA): TGCGCCAGCAGCTCACGGACAGGAGTCAATGAGCAGTTCTTC. It specifies CASSSRTGVNEQFF.

The genes are TRBV3-1 and TRBJ2-7, with D possibly TRBD2 on 6 matching bases. Between the trimmed V and J ends, which lost 0 bases and 2 bases, there was a span of 20 bases. Per germline, CDR1 LGHDT and CDR2 YNNKEL (reference sequence). The CDR3 has 18 residues. This CDR3 reads CASSQDWLGGEGTYEQYF. For the CDR3, the DNA is TGTGCCAGCAGCCAAGATTGGTTGGGGGGAGAGGGTACCTACGAGCAGTACTTC.

To note about this clonotype: With a much larger clone just one base away, this may be a read error. The chain carries TRBV11-2 and TRBJ2-1, with TRBD2 as a possible D gene (5 bases). Trimming left V 0 bases short and J 8 bases short, with 14 bases between. The CDR3 runs 15 residues. The germline V gene has CDR1 SGHAT and CDR2 FQNNGV. CDR3 in DNA: TGTGCCAGCAGCTTAGATCCGGGATCTTGGGATGAGCAGTTCTTC. This encodes CASSLDPGSWDEQFF.

This clonotype was seen a handful of times. DNA of the CDR3: TGTGCCAGCAGCCAAGATGGGACAGCTACCTTCTACAATGAGCAGTTCTTC. Translated, it gives CASSQDGTATFYNEQFF. The rearrangement uses TRBV4-2 and TRBJ2-1; 7 bases are a match to TRBD1. This CDR3 has 17 amino acids. V gave up 0 bases and J gave up 3 bases; unmatched junction bases: 8. Germline V gene lookup returns CDR1 LGHNA and CDR2 YNFKEQ.

V gene TRBV29-1 combines with J gene TRBJ2-3; D might be TRBD1 or TRBD2, each matching 5 bases. The CDR3 has 11 amino acids. The germline V gene has CDR1 SQVTM and CDR2 ANQGSEA. Trimming took 6 bases from V and 7 from J, leaving 11 bases between them. CDR3: CSVARDHTQYF. CDR3 sequence (DNA): TGCAGCGTCGCCCGGGACCATACGCAGTATTTT.

This clonotype was detected only a few times. The chain is built from TRBV11-2 and TRBJ2-5; 8 nucleotides align to TRBD2. The CDR3 is 14 residues long. CDR1 and CDR2 from the germline V gene are SGHAT and FQNNGV. V gave up 7 bases and J gave up 1 base; unmatched junction bases: 5. The CDR3 sequence: CASNPGGLQETQYF. The CDR3 DNA reads as TGTGCCAGCAATCCGGGAGGGCTCCAAGAGACCCAGTACTTC.